The present TCR beta chain was sequenced within a study of T cell clonality in common variable immunodeficiency (dated by TCRdb to between 2014 and 2016). Spanning cysteine to phenylalanine, the CDR3 consists of 14 amino acids. Shown are 33 bases from within the CDR3, in frame from base 1. Cut back by 2 bases and 4 bases, the V and J ends lie 14 bases apart. CDR1 SQVTM and CDR2 ANQGSEA are derived from the germline V gene. For sequencing, equivalent amounts of genomic DNA were input from CVID and control samples. For every sample, a 60 bp segment covering the rearranged TCRbeta CDR3 region was amplified and then sequenced. TCRbeta amplification used the immunoSEQ assay, a bias-corrected multiplex PCR with high-throughput sequencing. Concerning the study's data processing: Every unique nucleotide sequence was considered a clone and was annotated with V, D and J genes, copy number and frequency. Sequences were labeled productive if in frame, and non-productive if out of frame or containing stop codons. Clonality was calculated from Shannon's entropy as previously described. Mean CDR3 Kyte-Doolittle hydropathy was derived from the predicted amino acid sequences of productive clones. Using the R hclust function, scaled V gene usage was clustered hierarchically with Manhattan distance and complete linkage. Sharing of clones by CDR3 amino acid sequence was evaluated through resampling of 12 repertoires per group over 100 rounds. Repertoires were searched for 65 to 75 published EBV-specific and about 250 published CMV-specific TCRbeta sequences. A couple of CVID samples yielding fewer than 10,000 sequences were excluded from analysis, leaving approximately 40 CVID repertoires. Held by TCRdb, this immuneACCESS table contains in-frame sequences only and omits some clones. Under half of the omission traces to an unresolved V gene where checked; the cause of the rest is unknown. The V and J calls and the clone size are those of that table, but D and trimming were determined from the DNA. The sample comprises more than 45,000 clones, and every one was counted more than once. Approximately 5.9% of the sample goes to the ten largest clones.

Most CVID patients and most healthy controls were of Caucasian heritage. From each donor, about 4.5 to 8.5 ml of heparinized peripheral whole blood was collected. TCRbeta CDR3 repertoires were sequenced from genomic DNA of adults with common variable immune deficiency (CVID) and healthy adult controls. The control group was made up of some 22 healthy adult volunteers (roughly ten male and around twelve female) whose ages ranged from about 20 to 70 years, with a mean age of approximately 37. Diluted blood was subjected to density centrifugation over Hypaque 1077 or Ficoll-Paque for isolation of peripheral blood mononuclear cells. Unsorted mononuclear cells served as the source of genomic DNA, which was extracted either by Qiagen column purification or by a centrifugation-based method. Overall results and qualifications from the work: It was noted by the authors that sequencing of the repertoires of T cell subpopulations would be needed to clarify the cause of the increased clonality in CVID. CVID TCRbeta sequences were reported to have fewer deletions and N-nucleotide insertions and to lack highly modified clones with 13 or more V deletions. Despite equal DNA input, controls averaged roughly 80,000 unique sequences per sample versus roughly 30,000 in CVID samples. Compared with healthy controls, CVID subjects showed increased TCRbeta clonality (t-test p = 0.018), a feature most characteristic of about a third of subjects. Correlations of repertoire features with clinical complications were constrained by heterogeneity among patients within the CVID cohort. Healthy controls shared more TCRbeta clones with each other than CVID subjects shared among themselves (p < 0.0001).

This clone was detected many times. Its antigen is unknown. With the read ending 3 residues before the CDR3 end, the germline J gene is used to fill in that end. The clonotype was recovered from a person aged 18 to 75 in good health. Sequencing used peripheral blood mononuclear cells. The chain uses TRBV29-1 and TRBJ1-2; the best D guess is TRBD1, with 5 bases matching. CDR3 region: CSVEWTSYPYGYTF. The sequenced part of the CDR3 DNA is TGCAGCGTTGAATGGACATCTTACCCCTATGGC.